This T cell receptor (beta chain) originates from a study of T cell responses to AZD1222 COVID-19 vaccine. TCRdb keeps only in-frame clones here, not all; method: immunoSEQ multiplex PCR. This table holds around 130,000 clones, just over 85% found once. The ends were cut back, 4 bases at V and 4 bases at J, with 8 bases in the middle. The CDR3 has 13 amino acids. Germline V lookup: CDR1 MNHEY, CDR2 SMNVEV (reference sequence). The sequence derives from an adult in good health. The V call is TRBV27, the J call TRBJ1-5, with unresolved D. The sequenced sample was peripheral blood, obtained on day 0 of AZD1222 vaccination. CDR3 residues: CASSSRQNQPQHF. In DNA, the CDR3 is TGTGCCAGCAGTTCTCGACAAAATCAGCCCCAGCATTTT.